Below, 16 T cell receptor beta chains from the same sample are listed, as sequenced in a study of regulatory T cells in long-lasting Graves disease. Through Arm-PCR of CDR3 regions and iRepertoire HTBI primers, TCR beta libraries were built. TCRdb re-derived calls from the multiplex PCR reads in MiXCR, one entry per CDR3 protein. Of 390,000 or so distinct CDR3 sequences listed, 23% are singletons. The time point was: persistent/refractory GD, antithyroid drugs over 5 years with positive TRAb. Scientists built the TCR library using RNA that was extracted from PBMCs. The sample consisted of peripheral blood mononuclear cells (PBMCs), taken when the disease was refractory, from a patient treated with antithyroid drugs. The receptor set was obtained from a woman aged 40 to 50 with Graves disease.

Ten or more counts support this clonotype. In DNA, the CDR3 is TGTGCCAGCGGGCAGTGGGGGCACCTATCCTACGAGCAGTACTTC. Translation gives CASGQWGHLSYEQYF. The chain is built from TRBV2 and TRBJ2-7; a possible D gene is TRBD1 (6 bases). Germline values: CDR1 SNHLY, CDR2 FYNNEI. Trimming took 8 bases from V and 1 from J, leaving 18 bases between them. This CDR3 is 15 amino acids long.

The CDR3 DNA sequence: TGCGCCAGCAGTGGATGGGAGGATTGGAGCACAGATACGCAGTATTTT. It yields the protein CASSGWEDWSTDTQYF. The V and J genes are TRBV10-2 and TRBJ2-3; tentative D call: TRBD2 (6 bases). The V and J ends lost 4 bases and 0 bases respectively, with 14 bases between them. The CDR3 length is 16 residues. Germline V gene sequence: CDR1 WSHSY, CDR2 SAAADI.

This clonotype was seen many times. The chain links TRBV20-1 to TRBJ1-2, with D possibly TRBD1 on 6 matching bases. This CDR3 is 12 amino acids long. CDR1 is DFQATT and CDR2 is SNEGSKA in the germline V gene (reference sequence). Trimming removed 5 bases from V and 4 bases from J, with 11 bases in between. The CDR3 reads CSAHTGIYGYTF. The DNA of the CDR3 is TGCAGTGCTCATACAGGGATCTATGGCTACACCTTC.

In its sample, this clonotype was seen a few times. The rearrangement joins TRBV25-1 to TRBJ2-7, with 10 bases matching TRBD1. The CDR3 contains 15 residues. Per the germline V gene, CDR1 is MGHDK and CDR2 is SYGVNS. Trimming removed 4 bases from V and 4 bases from J; junction bases left unmatched: 7. The CDR3 region is CASSARDRGKYEQYF. The DNA for the CDR3 is TGTGCCAGCAGTGCCCGGGACAGGGGAAAATACGAGCAGTACTTC.

This chain connects TRBV6-1 to TRBJ1-4, with D perhaps TRBD1 (6 bases). The ends were cut back, 7 bases at V and 7 bases at J, with 13 bases in the middle. CDR1 MNHNS and CDR2 SASEGT come from the germline V gene. The CDR3 extends over 13 amino acids. The CDR3 reads CASMGGQGEKLFF. Written as DNA, the CDR3 is TGTGCCAGCATGGGGGGGCAGGGTGAAAAACTGTTTTTT.

The chain employs TRBV3-1 and TRBJ1-1; TRBD1 is a possible D gene (5 bases). V shed 4 bases and J shed 0 bases, with 9 bases lying between them. The CDR3 length is 14 residues. In germline, CDR1 is LGHDT, CDR2 YNNKEL (reference sequence). Written as DNA, the CDR3 is TGTGCCAGCAGCCGTAACAGGATGAACACTGAAGCTTTCTTT. Translation: CASSRNRMNTEAFF.

This chain links TRBV11-2 with TRBJ2-1; 7 positions match TRBD1. There are 16 residues in the CDR3. The V gene end was trimmed by 0 bases and the J gene end by 8 bases; junction bases not matched to a gene: 10. Germline CDR1 and CDR2: SGHAT and FQNNGV. The CDR3 DNA follows: TGTGCCAGCAGCTTAGAGCAGGGGGTTTTAATCTATGAGCAGTTCTTC. It specifies CASSLEQGVLIYEQFF.

The rearrangement joins TRBV20-1 to TRBJ2-2; the match to TRBD2 covers 12 bases. The germline V gene has CDR1 DFQATT and CDR2 SNEGSKA (reference sequence). The ends lost 5 bases at V and 4 bases at J; junction bases unmatched: 2. CDR3 length equals 14 residues. The CDR3 protein is CSAWTSGTTGELFF. Here the CDR3 DNA reads TGCAGTGCTTGGACTAGCGGGACCACCGGGGAGCTGTTTTTT.

This clonotype was seen many times. The rearrangement joins TRBV28 to TRBJ2-2; D unresolved. The V and J ends lost 1 base and 3 bases respectively, with 6 bases between them. The CDR3 spans 14 residues. CDR1 and CDR2 from the germline V gene are MDHEN and SYDVKM. CDR3 nucleotide sequence: TGTGCCAGCAGTTTATCCTCGGACACCGGGGAGCTGTTTTTT. It yields the protein CASSLSSDTGELFF.

This clonotype turned up a few times. V usage is TRBV7-3 and J usage is TRBJ1-1; possible D gene TRBD1, 6 bases. The CDR3 is 16 residues long. Trimming cost V 3 bases and J 5 bases, with 19 bases left between them. The germline gives CDR1 SGHTA, CDR2 FQGTGA. The CDR3 spells CASSLEPPGGRTEAFF. CDR3 DNA: TGTGCCAGCAGCTTGGAACCCCCGGGGGGCAGAACTGAAGCTTTCTTT.

This clonotype was observed a handful of times. V gene TRBV5-1 combines with J gene TRBJ1-1; the D is unclear. V shed 0 bases and J shed 7 bases, with 16 bases lying between them. The CDR3 has 15 residues. Germline loops: CDR1 SGHRS, CDR2 YFSETQ. The CDR3 DNA reads TGCGCCAGCAGCTTGGGTGGTTTTGCGGGAATTGAAGCTTTCTTT. Its translation is CASSLGGFAGIEAFF.

This clonotype has more than one count but fewer than ten. This chain uses TRBV12-3 or TRBV12-4 with TRBJ2-6, with D perhaps matching TRBD2 (5 bases). Deletions cut 2 bases from V and 0 bases from J, with 8 bases between. The CDR3 totals 16 residues. CDR3 DNA: TGTGCCAGCAGTTTAAACGGGGACTCTGGGGCCAACGTCCTGACTTTC. Its translation: CASSLNGDSGANVLTF.

This clonotype was recorded a few times. The rearrangement uses TRBV15 and TRBJ2-7, with 7 positions matching TRBD2. The CDR3 has 14 residues. V was clipped by 3 bases and J by 3 bases; unmatched bases: 5. Germline CDR1 reads LNHNV; CDR2 reads YYDKDF (reference sequence). The CDR3 loop reads CATSRGRGGYEQYF. CDR3 DNA sequence: TGTGCCACCAGCAGGGGGAGGGGAGGCTACGAGCAGTACTTC.

This clonotype has a handful of counts. The chain uses TRBV20-1 and TRBJ1-5; TRBD1 is a possible D gene (5 bases). CDR3 length: 13 residues. V lost 3 bases and J lost 3, with 9 bases in between. Germline V gene lookup returns CDR1 DFQATT and CDR2 SNEGSKA (reference sequence). This CDR3 reads CSASLRDNQPQHF. The CDR3, as DNA: TGCAGTGCTAGTCTCAGGGACAATCAGCCCCAGCATTTT.

Regarding this clonotype: A much larger clone differs from this one at a single base, so this may be a read error. V is TRBV5-1 and J is TRBJ1-1; TRBD1 might be the D (5 bases). The germline CDR1 and CDR2 sequences are SGHRS and YFSETQ. This CDR3 spans 16 amino acids. CDR3 DNA sequence: TGCGCCAGCAGCTTTGGATCGTGGACAATGAACGCTGAAGCTTTCTTT. This gives the protein CASSFGSWTMNAEAFF.

This clonotype was counted many times. This chain connects TRBV6-5 to TRBJ2-2; 7 positions agree with TRBD1. Trimming took 0 bases from V and 7 from J; bases not matched to a gene: 8. This CDR3 spans 16 amino acids. Germline CDR1 reads MNHEY; CDR2 reads SVGAGI. The CDR3 loop is CASSYSGEGAGGELFF. CDR3 bases: TGTGCCAGCAGTTACTCGGGTGAGGGGGCCGGCGGGGAGCTGTTTTTT.